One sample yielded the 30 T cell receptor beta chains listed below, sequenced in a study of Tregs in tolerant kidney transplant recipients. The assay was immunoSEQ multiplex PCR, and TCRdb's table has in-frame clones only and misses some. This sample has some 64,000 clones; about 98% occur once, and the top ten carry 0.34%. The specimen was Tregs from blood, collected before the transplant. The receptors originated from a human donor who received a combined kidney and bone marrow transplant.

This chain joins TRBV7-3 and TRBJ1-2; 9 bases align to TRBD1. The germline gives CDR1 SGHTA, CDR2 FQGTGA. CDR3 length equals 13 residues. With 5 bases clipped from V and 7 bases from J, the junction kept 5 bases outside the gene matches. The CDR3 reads CASSRTGEGGYTF. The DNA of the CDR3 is TGTGCCAGCAGCCGGACAGGGGAGGGTGGCTACACCTTC.

The CDR3, as DNA: TGTGCCAGCAATCACGGGGGTTTCGGCACAGATACGCAGTATTTT. This codes for CASNHGGFGTDTQYF. The gene calls are TRBV28 and TRBJ2-3; D perhaps matches TRBD2 (6 bases). Deletions cut 7 bases from V and 1 base from J, with 15 bases between. This CDR3 is built from 15 residues. The V gene's germline CDR1 is MDHEN and CDR2 SYDVKM.

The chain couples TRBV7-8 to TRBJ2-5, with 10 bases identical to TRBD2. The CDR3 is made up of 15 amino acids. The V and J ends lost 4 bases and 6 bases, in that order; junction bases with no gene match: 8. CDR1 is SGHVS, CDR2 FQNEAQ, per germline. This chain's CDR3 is CASSYLAGAGKTQYF. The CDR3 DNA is TGTGCCAGCAGCTATCTAGCGGGGGCGGGAAAGACCCAGTACTTC.

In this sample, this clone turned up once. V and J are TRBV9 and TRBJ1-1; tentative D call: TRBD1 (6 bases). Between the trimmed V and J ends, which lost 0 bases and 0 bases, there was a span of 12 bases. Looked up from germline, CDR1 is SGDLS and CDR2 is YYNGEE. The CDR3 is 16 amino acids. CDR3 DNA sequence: TGTGCCAGCAGCGTAGGGACAGCTGCCTTGAACACTGAAGCTTTCTTT. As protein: CASSVGTAALNTEAFF. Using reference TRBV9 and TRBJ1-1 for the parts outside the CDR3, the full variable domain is DSGVTQTPKHLITATGQRVTLRCSPRSGDLSVYWYQQSLDQGLQFLIQYYNGEERAKGNILERFSAQQFPDLHSELNLSSLELGDSALYFCASSVGTAALNTEAFFGQGTRLTVV.

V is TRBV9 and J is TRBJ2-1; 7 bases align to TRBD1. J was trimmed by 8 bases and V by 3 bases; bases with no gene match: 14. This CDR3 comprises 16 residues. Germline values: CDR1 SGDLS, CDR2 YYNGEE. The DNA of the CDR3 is TGTGCCAGCAGCGGAAGGGAACAGGGGATTTCTCATGAGCAGTTCTTC. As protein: CASSGREQGISHEQFF.

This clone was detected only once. The CDR3: CASSLDLQGWTEAFF. CDR3 DNA: TGTGCCAGCAGCTTAGACCTACAGGGATGGACTGAAGCTTTCTTT. The chain combines TRBV7-2 with TRBJ1-1; TRBD1 might be the D (6 bases). The germline CDR1 and CDR2 sequences are SGHTA and FQGNSA. Trimming cost V 1 base and J 5 bases, with 14 bases left between them. The CDR3 extends over 15 amino acids.

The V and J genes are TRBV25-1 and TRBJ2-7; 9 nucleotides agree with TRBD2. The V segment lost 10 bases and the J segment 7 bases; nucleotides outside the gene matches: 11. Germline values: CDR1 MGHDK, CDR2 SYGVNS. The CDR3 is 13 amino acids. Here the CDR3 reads CATGASGTGEQYF. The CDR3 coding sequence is TGTGCCACCGGGGCTAGCGGGACGGGTGAGCAGTACTTC.

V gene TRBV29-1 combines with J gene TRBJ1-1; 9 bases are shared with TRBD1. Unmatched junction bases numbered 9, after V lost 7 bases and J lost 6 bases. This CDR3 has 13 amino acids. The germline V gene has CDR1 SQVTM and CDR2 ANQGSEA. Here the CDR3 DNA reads TGCAGCGGGACAGGGGTAGAGTTTCCTGAAGCTTTCTTT. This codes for CSGTGVEFPEAFF.

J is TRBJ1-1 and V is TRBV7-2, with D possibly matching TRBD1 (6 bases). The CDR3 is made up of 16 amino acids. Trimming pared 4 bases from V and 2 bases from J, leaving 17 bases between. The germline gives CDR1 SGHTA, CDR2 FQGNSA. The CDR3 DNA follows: TGTGCCAGCAGCTCATACAGGGATGGAGGAAACACTGAAGCTTTCTTT. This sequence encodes CASSSYRDGGNTEAFF.

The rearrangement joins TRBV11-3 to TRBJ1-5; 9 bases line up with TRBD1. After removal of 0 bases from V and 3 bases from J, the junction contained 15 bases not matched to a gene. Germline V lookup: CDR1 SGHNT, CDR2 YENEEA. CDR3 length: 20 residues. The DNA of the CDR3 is TGTGCCAGCAGCTTAGATCTTGGGACAGGGAATCTTTTAGTCAATCAGCCCCAGCATTTT. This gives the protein CASSLDLGTGNLLVNQPQHF.

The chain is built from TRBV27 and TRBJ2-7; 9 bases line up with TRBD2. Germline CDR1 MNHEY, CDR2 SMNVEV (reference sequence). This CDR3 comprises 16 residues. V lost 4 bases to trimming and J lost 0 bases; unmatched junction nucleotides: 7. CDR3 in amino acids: CASSSSPSGDSYEQYF. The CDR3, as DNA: TGTGCCAGCAGTTCAAGTCCTAGCGGGGACTCCTACGAGCAGTACTTC.

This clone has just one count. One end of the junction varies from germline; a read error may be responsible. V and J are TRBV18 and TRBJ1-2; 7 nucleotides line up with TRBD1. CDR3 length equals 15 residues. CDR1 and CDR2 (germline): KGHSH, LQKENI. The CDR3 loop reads CASSPRGQTNYGYTF. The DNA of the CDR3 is TGTGCCAGCTCCCCACGGGGACAGACTAACTATGGCTACACCTTC.

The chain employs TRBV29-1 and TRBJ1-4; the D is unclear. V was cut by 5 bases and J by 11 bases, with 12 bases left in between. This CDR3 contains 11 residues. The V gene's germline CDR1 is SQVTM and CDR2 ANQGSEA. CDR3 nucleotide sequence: TGCAGCGTTTTCCTGAGGGAGAAACTGTTTTTT. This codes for CSVFLREKLFF.

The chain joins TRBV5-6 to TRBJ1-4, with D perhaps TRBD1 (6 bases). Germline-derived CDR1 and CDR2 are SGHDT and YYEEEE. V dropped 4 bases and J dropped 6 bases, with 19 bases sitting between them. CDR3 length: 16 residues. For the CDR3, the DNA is TGTGCCAGCAGCCGGGGGGCCTCTGGCGTCGATGAAAAACTGTTTTTT. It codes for CASSRGASGVDEKLFF.

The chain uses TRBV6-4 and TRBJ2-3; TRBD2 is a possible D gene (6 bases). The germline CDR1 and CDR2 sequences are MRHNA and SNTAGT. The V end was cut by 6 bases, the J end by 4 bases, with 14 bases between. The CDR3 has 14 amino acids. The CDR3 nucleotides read TGTGCCAGCAGCCTACTAGCATCCTCAGATACGCAGTATTTT. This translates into CASSLLASSDTQYF.

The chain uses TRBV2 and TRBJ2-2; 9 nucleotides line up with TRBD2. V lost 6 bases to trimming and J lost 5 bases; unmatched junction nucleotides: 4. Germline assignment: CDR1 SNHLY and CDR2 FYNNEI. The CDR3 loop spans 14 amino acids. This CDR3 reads CASRASGETGELFF. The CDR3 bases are TGTGCCAGCAGGGCTAGCGGGGAGACCGGGGAGCTGTTTTTT.

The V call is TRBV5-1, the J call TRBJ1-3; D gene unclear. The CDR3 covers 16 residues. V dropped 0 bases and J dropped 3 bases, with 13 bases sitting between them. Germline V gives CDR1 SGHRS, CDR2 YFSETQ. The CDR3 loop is CASSLVEGKGGNTIYF. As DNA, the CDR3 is TGCGCCAGCAGCTTGGTTGAGGGAAAAGGTGGAAACACCATATATTTT.

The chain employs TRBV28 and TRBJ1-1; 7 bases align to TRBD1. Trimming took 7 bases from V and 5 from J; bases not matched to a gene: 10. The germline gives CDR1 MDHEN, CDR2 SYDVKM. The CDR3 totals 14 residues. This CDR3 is CASTRRGLGTEAFF. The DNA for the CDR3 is TGTGCCAGCACCCGAAGGGGGCTTGGGACTGAAGCTTTCTTT.

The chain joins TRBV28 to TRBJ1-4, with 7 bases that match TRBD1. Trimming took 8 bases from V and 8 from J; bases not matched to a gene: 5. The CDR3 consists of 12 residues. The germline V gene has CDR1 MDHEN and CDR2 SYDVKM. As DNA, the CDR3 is TGTGCCAGCGGTCCGACAGGGGAAAAACTGTTTTTT. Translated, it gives CASGPTGEKLFF.

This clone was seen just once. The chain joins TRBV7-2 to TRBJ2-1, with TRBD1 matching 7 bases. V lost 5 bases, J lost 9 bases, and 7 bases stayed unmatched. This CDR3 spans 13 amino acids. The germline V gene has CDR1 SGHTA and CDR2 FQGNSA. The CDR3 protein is CASSITGVTEQFF. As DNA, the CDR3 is TGTGCCAGCAGCATTACAGGGGTAACTGAGCAGTTCTTC. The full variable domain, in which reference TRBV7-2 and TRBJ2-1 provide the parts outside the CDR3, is GAGVSQSPSNKVTEKGKDVELRCDPISGHTALYWYRQSLGQGLEFLIYFQGNSAPDKSGLPSDRFSAERTGGSVSTLTIQRTQQEDSAVYLCASSITGVTEQFFGPGTRLTVL.

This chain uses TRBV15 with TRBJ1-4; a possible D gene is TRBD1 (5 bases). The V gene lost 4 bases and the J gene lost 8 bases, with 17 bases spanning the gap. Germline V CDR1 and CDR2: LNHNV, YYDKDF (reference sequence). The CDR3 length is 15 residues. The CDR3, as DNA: TGTGCCACCAGCACCGCCGGGGGTTTGGGGGAAAAACTGTTTTTT. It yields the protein CATSTAGGLGEKLFF.

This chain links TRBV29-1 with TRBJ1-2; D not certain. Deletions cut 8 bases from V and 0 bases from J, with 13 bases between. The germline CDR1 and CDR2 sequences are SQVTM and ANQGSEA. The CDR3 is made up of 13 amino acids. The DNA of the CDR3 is TGCAGCCCTAACGAAAAAGCTAACTATGGCTACACCTTC. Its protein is CSPNEKANYGYTF.

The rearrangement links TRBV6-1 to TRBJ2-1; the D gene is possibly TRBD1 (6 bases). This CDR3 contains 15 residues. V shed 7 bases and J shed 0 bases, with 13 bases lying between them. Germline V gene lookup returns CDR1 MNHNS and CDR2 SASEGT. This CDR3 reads CASTAGVSSYNEQFF. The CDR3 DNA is TGTGCCAGCACCGCAGGGGTAAGCTCCTACAATGAGCAGTTCTTC.

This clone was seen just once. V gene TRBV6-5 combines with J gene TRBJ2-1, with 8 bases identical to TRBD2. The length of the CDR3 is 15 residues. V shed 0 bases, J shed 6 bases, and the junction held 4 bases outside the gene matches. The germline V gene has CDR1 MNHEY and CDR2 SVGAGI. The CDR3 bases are TGTGCCAGCAGTTACTCAGCGGGAGCTGGCAATGAGCAGTTCTTC. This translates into CASSYSAGAGNEQFF.

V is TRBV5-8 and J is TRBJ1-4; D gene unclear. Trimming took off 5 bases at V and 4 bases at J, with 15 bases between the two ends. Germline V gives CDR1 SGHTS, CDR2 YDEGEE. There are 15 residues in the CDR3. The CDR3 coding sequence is TGTGCCAGCAGGCGCTACCCGGGGATTAATGAAAAACTGTTTTTT. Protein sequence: CASRRYPGINEKLFF.

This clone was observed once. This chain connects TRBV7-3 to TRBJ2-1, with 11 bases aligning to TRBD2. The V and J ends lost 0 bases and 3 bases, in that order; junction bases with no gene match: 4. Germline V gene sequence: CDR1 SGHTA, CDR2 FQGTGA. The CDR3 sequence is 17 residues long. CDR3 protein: CASSLTAGLADYNEQFF. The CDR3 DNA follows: TGTGCCAGCAGCTTAACTGCGGGACTAGCGGACTACAATGAGCAGTTCTTC.

The CDR3 nucleotides are TGTGCCAGCAGCCGGGGACAGGGCGATTCACCCCTCCACTTT. It specifies CASSRGQGDSPLHF. V is TRBV4-2 and J is TRBJ1-6; 9 nucleotides agree with TRBD1. The CDR3 is 14 residues long. V lost 4 bases, J lost 8 bases, and 3 bases stayed unmatched. Germline CDR1 and CDR2: LGHNA and YNFKEQ.

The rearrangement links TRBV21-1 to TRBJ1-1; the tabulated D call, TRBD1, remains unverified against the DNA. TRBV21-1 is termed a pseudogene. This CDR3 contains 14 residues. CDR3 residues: CASSRDREDTEAFF. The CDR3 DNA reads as TGTGCCAGCAGCCGGGACAGGGAGGACACTGAAGCTTTCTTT.

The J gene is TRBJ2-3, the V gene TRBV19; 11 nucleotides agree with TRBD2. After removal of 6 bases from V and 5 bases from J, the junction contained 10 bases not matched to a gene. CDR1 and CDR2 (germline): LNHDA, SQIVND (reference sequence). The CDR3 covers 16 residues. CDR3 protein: CASSPLSGGALDTQYF. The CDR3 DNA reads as TGTGCCAGTAGCCCGCTTAGCGGGGGGGCCTTAGATACGCAGTATTTT.

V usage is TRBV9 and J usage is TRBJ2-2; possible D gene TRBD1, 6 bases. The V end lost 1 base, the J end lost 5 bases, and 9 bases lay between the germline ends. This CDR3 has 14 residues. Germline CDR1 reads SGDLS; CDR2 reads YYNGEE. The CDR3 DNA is TGTGCCAGCAGCGTACAGGGGCAAACCGGGGAGCTGTTTTTT. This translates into CASSVQGQTGELFF.